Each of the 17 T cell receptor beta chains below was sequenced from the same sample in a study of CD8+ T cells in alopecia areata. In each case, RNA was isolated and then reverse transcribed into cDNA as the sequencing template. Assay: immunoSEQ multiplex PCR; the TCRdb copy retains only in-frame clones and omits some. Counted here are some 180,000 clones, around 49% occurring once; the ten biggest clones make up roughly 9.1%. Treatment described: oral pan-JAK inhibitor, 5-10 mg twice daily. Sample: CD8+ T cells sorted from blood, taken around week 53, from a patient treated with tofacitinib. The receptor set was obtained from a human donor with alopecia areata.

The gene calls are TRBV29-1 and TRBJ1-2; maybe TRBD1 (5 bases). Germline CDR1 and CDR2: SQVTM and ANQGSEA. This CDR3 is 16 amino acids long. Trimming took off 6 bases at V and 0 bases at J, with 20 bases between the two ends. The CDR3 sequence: CSVLAWDGKANYGYTF. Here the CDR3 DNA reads TGCAGCGTGCTAGCCTGGGACGGCAAAGCTAACTATGGCTACACCTTC.

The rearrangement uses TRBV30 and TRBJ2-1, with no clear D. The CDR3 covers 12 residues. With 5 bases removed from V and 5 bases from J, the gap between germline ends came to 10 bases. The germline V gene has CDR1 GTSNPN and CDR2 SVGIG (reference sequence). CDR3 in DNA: TGTGCCTGGGAGATTACTAACAATGAGCAGTTCTTC. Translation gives CAWEITNNEQFF.

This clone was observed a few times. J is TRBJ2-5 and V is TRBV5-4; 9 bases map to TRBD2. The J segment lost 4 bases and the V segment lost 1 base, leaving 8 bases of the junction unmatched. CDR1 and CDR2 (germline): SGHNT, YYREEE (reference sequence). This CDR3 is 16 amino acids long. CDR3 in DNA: TGTGCCAGCAGCTTGAAGGGACTAGCTCCGGGAGAGACCCAGTACTTC. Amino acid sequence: CASSLKGLAPGETQYF.

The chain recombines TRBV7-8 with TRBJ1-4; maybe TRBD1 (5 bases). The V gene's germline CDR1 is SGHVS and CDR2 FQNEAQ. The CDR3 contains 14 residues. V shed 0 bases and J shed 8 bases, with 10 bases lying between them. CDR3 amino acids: CASSLARREEKLFF. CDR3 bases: TGTGCCAGCAGCTTAGCCCGCAGGGAAGAAAAACTGTTTTTT. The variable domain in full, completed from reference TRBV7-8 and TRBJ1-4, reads GAGVSQSPRYKVAKRGQDVALRCDPISGHVSLFWYQQALGQGPEFLTYFQNEAQLDKSGLPSDRFFAERPEGSVSTLKIQRTQQEDSAVYLCASSLARREEKLFFGSGTQLSVL.

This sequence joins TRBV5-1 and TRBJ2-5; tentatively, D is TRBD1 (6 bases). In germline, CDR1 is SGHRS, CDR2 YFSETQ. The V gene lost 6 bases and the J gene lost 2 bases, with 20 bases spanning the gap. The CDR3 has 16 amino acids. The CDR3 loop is CASTNIFGTSQETQYF. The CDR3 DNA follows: TGCGCCAGCACCAACATTTTCGGGACAAGTCAAGAGACCCAGTACTTC.

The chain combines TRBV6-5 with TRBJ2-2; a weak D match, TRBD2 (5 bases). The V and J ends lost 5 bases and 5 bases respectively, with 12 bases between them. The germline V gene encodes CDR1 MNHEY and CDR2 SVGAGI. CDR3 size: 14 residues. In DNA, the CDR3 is TGTGCCAGCAGTGTAAGCGGCGCAACCGGGGAGCTGTTTTTT. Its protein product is CASSVSGATGELFF.

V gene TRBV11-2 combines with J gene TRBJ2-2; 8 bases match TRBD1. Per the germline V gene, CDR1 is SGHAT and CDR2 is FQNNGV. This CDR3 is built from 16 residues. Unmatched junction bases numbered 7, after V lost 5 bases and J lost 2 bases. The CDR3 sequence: CASSTLDRVNTGELFF. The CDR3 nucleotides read TGTGCCAGCAGCACGTTGGACAGGGTCAACACCGGGGAGCTGTTTTTT.

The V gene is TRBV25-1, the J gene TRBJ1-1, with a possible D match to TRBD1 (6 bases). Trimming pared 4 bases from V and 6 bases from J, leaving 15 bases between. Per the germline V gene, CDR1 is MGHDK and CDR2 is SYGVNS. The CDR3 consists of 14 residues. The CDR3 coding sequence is TGTGCCAGCAGTGCACACAGGGAAGCCCCTGAAGCTTTCTTT. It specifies CASSAHREAPEAFF. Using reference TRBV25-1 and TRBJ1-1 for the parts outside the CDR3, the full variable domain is EADIYQTPRYLVIGTGKKITLECSQTMGHDKMYWYQQDPGMELHLIHYSYGVNSTEKGDLSSESTVSRIRTEHFPLTLESARPSHTSQYLCASSAHREAPEAFFGQGTRLTVV.

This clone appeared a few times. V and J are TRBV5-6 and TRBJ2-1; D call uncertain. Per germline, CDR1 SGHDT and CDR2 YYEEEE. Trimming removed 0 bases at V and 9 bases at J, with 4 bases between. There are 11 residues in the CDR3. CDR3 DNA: TGTGCCAGCAGCTTGGGAGGTGAGCAGTTCTTC. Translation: CASSLGGEQFF.

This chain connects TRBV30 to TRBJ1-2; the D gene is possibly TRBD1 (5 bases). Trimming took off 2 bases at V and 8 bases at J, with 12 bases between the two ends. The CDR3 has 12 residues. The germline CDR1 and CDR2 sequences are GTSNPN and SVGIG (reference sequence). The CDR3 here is CAWSLGEGGYTF. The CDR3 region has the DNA TGTGCCTGGAGTCTGGGGGAAGGAGGCTACACCTTC. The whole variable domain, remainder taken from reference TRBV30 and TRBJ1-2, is SQTIHQWPATLVQPVGSPLSLECTVEGTSNPNLYWYRQAAGRGLQLLFYSVGIGQISSEVPQNLSASRPQDRQFILSSKKLLLSDSGFYLCAWSLGEGGYTFGSGTRLTVV.

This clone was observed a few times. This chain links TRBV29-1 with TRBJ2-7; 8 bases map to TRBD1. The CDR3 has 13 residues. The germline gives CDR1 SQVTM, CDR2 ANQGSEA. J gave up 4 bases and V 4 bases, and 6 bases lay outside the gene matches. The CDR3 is CSVAQGGKYEQYF. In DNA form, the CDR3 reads TGCAGCGTTGCACAGGGGGGAAAATACGAGCAGTACTTC.

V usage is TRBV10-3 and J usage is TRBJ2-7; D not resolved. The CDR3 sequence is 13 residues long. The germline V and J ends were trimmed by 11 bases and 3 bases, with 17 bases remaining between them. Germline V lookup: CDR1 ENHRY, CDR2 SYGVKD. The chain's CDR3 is CAHQQEKLYEQYF. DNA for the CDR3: TGTGCCCATCAACAAGAAAAGCTCTACGAGCAGTACTTC.

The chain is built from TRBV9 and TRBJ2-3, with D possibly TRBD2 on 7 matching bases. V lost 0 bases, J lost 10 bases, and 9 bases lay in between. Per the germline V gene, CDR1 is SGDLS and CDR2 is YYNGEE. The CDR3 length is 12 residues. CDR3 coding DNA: TGTGCCAGCAGCGTAGCCGGGGGGCCGCAGTATTTT. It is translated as CASSVAGGPQYF.

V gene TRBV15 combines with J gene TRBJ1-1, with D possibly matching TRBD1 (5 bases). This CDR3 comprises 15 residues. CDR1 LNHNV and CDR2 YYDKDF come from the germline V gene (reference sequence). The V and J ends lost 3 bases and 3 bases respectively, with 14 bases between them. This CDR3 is CATSSKTGPYTEAFF. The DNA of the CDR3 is TGTGCCACCAGCAGCAAAACAGGACCATACACTGAAGCTTTCTTT.

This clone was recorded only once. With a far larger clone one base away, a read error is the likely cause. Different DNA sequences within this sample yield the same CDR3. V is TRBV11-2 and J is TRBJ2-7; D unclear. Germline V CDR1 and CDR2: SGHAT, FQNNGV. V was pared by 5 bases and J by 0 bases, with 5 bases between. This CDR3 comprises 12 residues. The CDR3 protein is CASSPSSYEQYF. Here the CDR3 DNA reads TGTGCCAGCAGCCCGAGCTCCTACGAGCAGTACTTC. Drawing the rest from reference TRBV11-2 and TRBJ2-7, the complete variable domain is EAGVAQSPRYKIIEKRQSVAFWCNPISGHATLYWYQQILGQGPKLLIQFQNNGVVDDSQLPKDRFSAERLKGVDSTLKIQPAKLEDSAVYLCASSPSSYEQYFGPGTRLTVT.

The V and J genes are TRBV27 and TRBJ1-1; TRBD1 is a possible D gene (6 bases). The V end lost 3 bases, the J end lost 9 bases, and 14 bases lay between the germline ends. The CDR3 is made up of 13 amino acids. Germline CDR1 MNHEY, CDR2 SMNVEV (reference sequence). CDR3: CASSFGQGTKAFF. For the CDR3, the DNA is TGTGCCAGCAGTTTTGGCCAGGGGACTAAAGCTTTCTTT.

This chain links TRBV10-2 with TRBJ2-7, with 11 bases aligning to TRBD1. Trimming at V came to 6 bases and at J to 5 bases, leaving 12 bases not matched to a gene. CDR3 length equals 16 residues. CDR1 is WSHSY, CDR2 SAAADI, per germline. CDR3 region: CASRAIRGQGVDEQYF. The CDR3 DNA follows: TGCGCCAGCAGGGCGATTAGGGGACAGGGGGTCGACGAGCAGTACTTC.